Listed here are 32 T cell receptor beta chains from one sample, sequenced in a study of blood T cell repertoires in COVID-19 (dated by TCRdb to between 2020 and 2021). Libraries were constructed by the immunoSEQ multiplex PCR assay. As stored in TCRdb, this immuneACCESS dataset retains in-frame rearrangements with V and J assigned. A fraction of the clones does not appear; measured against another copy, unresolved V genes explain less than half of the discrepancy, and the remainder lacks a known reason. This sample is represented by over 200,000 clones; approximately 84% of them were singletons. Clones ranked in the top ten supply about 4.4% of the sample. The specimen sequenced was peripheral blood. These receptors were obtained from a man in his forties or fifties with active or convalescent COVID-19.

The chain employs TRBV28 and TRBJ1-4, with 10 bases that match TRBD1. The CDR3 contains 16 residues. Germline V CDR1 and CDR2: MDHEN, SYDVKM. The J segment lost 3 bases and the V segment lost 5 bases, leaving 6 bases of the junction unmatched. The CDR3 is CASSLGTGVSNEKLFF. The DNA of the CDR3 is TGTGCCAGCAGTCTAGGGACAGGGGTTTCTAATGAAAAACTGTTTTTT.

V usage is TRBV7-9 and J usage is TRBJ1-3; D may be TRBD1 (6 bases). The CDR3 runs 18 residues. Deletions cut 5 bases from V and 4 bases from J, with 24 bases between. Germline V CDR1 and CDR2: SEHNR, FQNEAQ (reference sequence). CDR3 nucleotide sequence: TGTGCCAGCAGCCATCCAGTTGTTAGGGACAAGCCCGGAAACACCATATATTTT. Translating gives CASSHPVVRDKPGNTIYF.

The chain carries TRBV28 and TRBJ1-3; 11 bases agree with TRBD1. The V gene's germline CDR1 is MDHEN and CDR2 SYDVKM. V was pared by 3 bases and J by 0 bases, with 4 bases of the junction left unmatched. The CDR3 consists of 17 residues. The CDR3 DNA follows: TGTGCCAGCAGTTTTGGGACAGGGGGGTACTCTGGAAACACCATATATTTT. Translating gives CASSFGTGGYSGNTIYF.

For this clone: The junction and the germline gene differ at one end; a read error may be behind it. V usage is TRBV12-3 or TRBV12-4 and J usage is TRBJ2-5; 8 positions agree with TRBD2. CDR3 length: 13 amino acids. The CDR3 sequence: CAGSLAGRETQYF. CDR3 DNA sequence: TGTGCCGGCAGTTTAGCGGGGAGGGAGACCCAGTACTTC.

The chain joins TRBV5-4 to TRBJ2-7, with TRBD2 as a possible D gene (5 bases). V was trimmed by 4 bases and J by 2 bases, leaving 10 bases between them. Germline assignment: CDR1 SGHNT and CDR2 YYREEE (reference sequence). This CDR3 contains 13 residues. CDR3 DNA: TGTGCCAGCAGCATCGGACTTACCTACGAGCAGTACTTC. This gives the protein CASSIGLTYEQYF. Filled out from reference TRBV5-4 and TRBJ2-7, the complete variable domain reads ETGVTQSPTHLIKTRGQQVTLRCSSQSGHNTVSWYQQALGQGPQFIFQYYREEENGRGNFPPRFSGLQFPNYSSELNVNALELDDSALYLCASSIGLTYEQYFGPGTRLTVT.

This sequence joins TRBV6-5 and TRBJ2-2; D may be TRBD1 (6 bases). Trimming took 6 bases from V and 2 from J, leaving 13 bases between them. The CDR3 extends over 15 amino acids. Germline V CDR1 and CDR2: MNHEY, SVGAGI. CDR3 nucleotide sequence: TGTGCCAGCAGGCCGCGACAGGCTAACACCGGGGAGCTGTTTTTT. Amino acids: CASRPRQANTGELFF.

The chain uses TRBV7-7 and TRBJ1-1, with 8 bases fitting TRBD1. CDR1 SSHAT and CDR2 FNYEAQ come from the germline V gene (reference sequence). CDR3 length: 15 residues. V trimming: 5 bases; J trimming: 3 bases; junction bases outside the gene matches: 8. The CDR3 nucleotides are TGTGCCAGCAGCCCACTGGACAGGGCTGACACTGAAGCTTTCTTT. This sequence encodes CASSPLDRADTEAFF.

The chain joins TRBV7-8 to TRBJ1-5; TRBD1 might be the D (6 bases). CDR1 and CDR2 (germline): SGHVS, FQNEAQ. This CDR3 contains 14 residues. The V end lost 0 bases, the J end lost 5 bases, and 8 bases lay between the germline ends. CDR3 amino acids: CASSLAGGHQPQHF. CDR3 nucleotides: TGTGCCAGCAGCTTAGCAGGGGGTCATCAGCCCCAGCATTTT.

Regarding this clone: One end of the junction varies from germline; a read error may be responsible. This chain joins TRBV11-2 and TRBJ1-3; D is uncertain. The CDR3 sequence is 15 residues long. CDR1 is SGHAT and CDR2 is FQNNGV in the germline V gene. CDR3 sequence (DNA): TGTGCCAGCAGCTTAGGAGGCAGGACTGGAAACACCATGTATTTT. The encoded protein is CASSLGGRTGNTMYF.

The V gene is TRBV7-2, the J gene TRBJ2-3; 10 nucleotides align to TRBD2. Germline lookup yields CDR1 SGHTA and CDR2 FQGNSA. The CDR3 contains 15 residues. V shed 5 bases and J 0 bases; nucleotides not matched to a gene: 2. The CDR3 nucleotides are TGTGCCAGCAGCCCGGGACTAGCGAGCACAGATACGCAGTATTTT. It encodes CASSPGLASTDTQYF.

This chain joins TRBV6-5 and TRBJ1-4; D is perhaps TRBD1 (5 bases). V was clipped by 6 bases and J by 8 bases, with 13 bases between them. Germline V gene data show CDR1 as MNHEY and CDR2 as SVGAGI. CDR3 length: 13 amino acids. DNA of the CDR3: TGTGCCAGCAGGGACAACGCGAGAGAAAAACTGTTTTTT. Protein: CASRDNAREKLFF.

The chain joins TRBV7-2 to TRBJ1-6, with unresolved D. V lost 1 base and J 10 bases, leaving 14 bases between the germline ends. Germline CDR1 is SGHTA and CDR2 is FQGNSA. The CDR3 totals 15 residues. In DNA form, the CDR3 reads TGTGCCAGCAGCTTAGGAACGGCGATGAGGTCACCCCTCCACTTT. Protein sequence: CASSLGTAMRSPLHF.

The genes are TRBV28 and TRBJ1-6; the D gene is possibly TRBD1 (6 bases). CDR1 and CDR2 (germline): MDHEN, SYDVKM. V gave up 6 bases and J gave up 7 bases, with 19 bases separating them. The CDR3 sequence is 16 residues long. CDR3: CASSPAGQGRNSPLHF. In nucleotides, the CDR3 is TGTGCCAGCAGCCCCGCGGGTCAGGGGAGAAATTCACCCCTCCACTTT.

The chain has TRBV6-6 and TRBJ1-2; a weak D match, TRBD1 (5 bases). The CDR3 totals 12 residues. V lost 6 bases to trimming and J lost 8 bases, with 13 bases between them. Germline V CDR1 and CDR2: MNHNY, SVGAGI (reference sequence). The CDR3 region has the DNA TGTGCCAGCAGCGACCAGGGATCCGGCTACACCTTC. It translates to CASSDQGSGYTF.

The chain combines TRBV7-8 with TRBJ2-2; D perhaps matches TRBD2 (6 bases). V was pared by 5 bases and J by 0 bases, with 13 bases between. The CDR3 consists of 16 residues. Germline V lookup: CDR1 SGHVS, CDR2 FQNEAQ. The CDR3 protein is CASSPMGGSNTGELFF. The CDR3 coding sequence is TGTGCCAGCAGCCCAATGGGGGGATCGAACACCGGGGAGCTGTTTTTT.

This clone appeared a single time. The V gene is TRBV12-3 or TRBV12-4, the J gene TRBJ1-3; D gene unclear. Trimming left V 2 bases short and J 2 bases short, with 4 bases between. The CDR3 has 13 residues. The CDR3 nucleotides are TGTGCCAGCAGTTTATATACTGGAAACACCATATATTTT. It specifies CASSLYTGNTIYF.

This chain links TRBV20-1 with TRBJ2-7; TRBD1 might be the D (5 bases). Germline V lookup: CDR1 DFQATT, CDR2 SNEGSKA (reference sequence). The CDR3 is made up of 15 amino acids. Trimming cost V 3 bases and J 2 bases, with 17 bases left between them. CDR3 sequence: CSASEVQGFPYEQYF. CDR3 in DNA: TGCAGTGCTAGTGAGGTGCAGGGTTTCCCCTACGAGCAGTACTTC.

This clone was counted only a few times. The rearrangement uses TRBV7-2 and TRBJ1-2, with D perhaps TRBD1 (5 bases). Germline V gene sequence: CDR1 SGHTA, CDR2 FQGNSA. V lost 5 bases, J lost 0 bases, and 13 bases lay in between. The CDR3 runs 15 residues. CDR3 region: CASSIGGTANYGYTF. In nucleotides, the CDR3 is TGTGCCAGCAGCATCGGGGGGACGGCTAACTATGGCTACACCTTC.

The chain combines TRBV19 with TRBJ2-5; TRBD1 might be the D (6 bases). The CDR3 extends over 14 amino acids. Per germline, CDR1 LNHDA and CDR2 SQIVND (reference sequence). V was shortened by 5 bases and J by 1 base, with 11 bases between the two germline ends. This CDR3 reads CASSSTGIQETQYF. CDR3 DNA: TGTGCCAGTAGTTCAACAGGGATCCAAGAGACCCAGTACTTC.

The rearrangement links TRBV28 to TRBJ1-1; 8 nucleotides agree with TRBD1. Trimming at V came to 4 bases and at J to 5 bases, leaving 9 bases not matched to a gene. Germline CDR1 is MDHEN and CDR2 is SYDVKM. The CDR3 loop spans 15 amino acids. In DNA, the CDR3 is TGTGCCAGCAGTTCCCCGGACAGGGAATGGACTGAAGCTTTCTTT. Its translation: CASSSPDREWTEAFF.

The chain carries TRBV5-6 and TRBJ2-1; 11 bases are shared with TRBD2. This CDR3 spans 15 amino acids. Looked up from germline, CDR1 is SGHDT and CDR2 is YYEEEE. With 4 bases clipped from V and 6 bases from J, the junction kept 6 bases outside the gene matches. The CDR3 DNA sequence: TGTGCCAGCAGCCAAACTAGCGGGGGCCTCAATGAGCAGTTCTTC. Its protein is CASSQTSGGLNEQFF.

This chain joins TRBV3-1 (or the pseudogene TRBV3-2) and TRBJ1-4, with 7 positions matching TRBD1. Germline trimming cut 0 bases from V and 8 bases from J; bases unmatched to any gene: 6. The length of the CDR3 is 15 residues. Germline CDR1 is LGHDT and CDR2 is YNNKEL (reference sequence). CDR3 in DNA: TGTGCCAGCAGCCAAGATCGACAGGGTACCGAAAAACTGTTTTTT. Encoded protein: CASSQDRQGTEKLFF.

The V gene is TRBV9, the J gene TRBJ2-2, with 11 bases matching TRBD2. The CDR3 spans 19 residues. Germline V lookup: CDR1 SGDLS, CDR2 YYNGEE. After removal of 4 bases from V and 4 bases from J, the junction contained 15 bases not matched to a gene. As DNA, the CDR3 is TGTGCCAGCAGCCCACGTGGCCTAGCGGGGGGCCAGGGCACCGGGGAGCTGTTTTTT. It encodes CASSPRGLAGGQGTGELFF.

This clone was found once. The gene calls are TRBV3-1 (or the pseudogene TRBV3-2) and TRBJ2-7; D unresolved. The V end was cut by 0 bases, the J end by 6 bases, with 6 bases between. This CDR3 contains 12 residues. Germline values: CDR1 LGHDT, CDR2 YNNKEL (reference sequence). Here the CDR3 DNA reads TGTGCCAGCAGCCAAGATCCGGGCGAGCAGTACTTC. Its translation: CASSQDPGEQYF.

This clone was seen only a few times. The chain joins TRBV28 to TRBJ1-5; D remains unclear. This CDR3 is 15 amino acids long. The V and J ends lost 6 bases and 4 bases respectively, with 16 bases between them. CDR1 and CDR2 (germline): MDHEN, SYDVKM. CDR3 sequence reads: CASSTTEGLNQPQHF. The CDR3 nucleotides read TGTGCCAGCAGCACCACAGAAGGTCTTAATCAGCCCCAGCATTTT.

V is TRBV28 and J is TRBJ2-1; tentatively, D is TRBD2 (7 bases). This CDR3 spans 16 amino acids. Deletions cut 3 bases from V and 2 bases from J, with 14 bases between. Germline CDR1 and CDR2: MDHEN and SYDVKM. CDR3 region: CASSLGRGPPYNEQFF. The CDR3 coding sequence is TGTGCCAGCAGTTTGGGGCGGGGGCCTCCCTACAATGAGCAGTTCTTC.

As DNA, the CDR3 is TGTGCCTGGAGGGTACAGGGGGCTGCGGAAAAACTGTTTTTT. Protein product: CAWRVQGAAEKLFF. V gene TRBV30 combines with J gene TRBJ1-4; 9 nucleotides agree with TRBD1. V trimming: 3 bases; J trimming: 8 bases; junction bases outside the gene matches: 7. The CDR3 is made up of 14 amino acids. Germline V CDR1 and CDR2: GTSNPN, SVGIG (reference sequence).

This clone was counted only a few times. DNA for the CDR3: TGTGCCAGCAGACATCAACCATCCTCCTACGAGCAGTACTTC. Its protein product is CASRHQPSSYEQYF. The chain uses TRBV6-5 and TRBJ2-7; unclear D gene. V lost 6 bases to trimming and J lost 0 bases, with 12 bases between them. The CDR3 runs to 14 residues. CDR1 is MNHEY and CDR2 is SVGAGI in the germline V gene.

The chain employs TRBV3-1 (or the pseudogene TRBV3-2) and TRBJ1-3; perhaps TRBD1 as D (5 bases). This CDR3 contains 14 residues. Trimming removed 1 base at V and 8 bases at J, with 12 bases between. Germline-derived CDR1 and CDR2 are LGHDT and YNNKEL (reference sequence). CDR3 bases: TGTGCCAGCAGCCAAGGTTCCAGGGAGGACACCATATATTTT. As protein: CASSQGSREDTIYF.

This rearrangement joins TRBV3-1 (or the pseudogene TRBV3-2) to TRBJ1-2; 7 nucleotides match TRBD1. With 4 bases clipped from V and 2 bases from J, the junction kept 4 bases outside the gene matches. The germline V gene encodes CDR1 LGHDT and CDR2 YNNKEL (reference sequence). The CDR3 is made up of 14 amino acids. The CDR3 protein is CASSLSTGNYGYTF. The CDR3 bases are TGTGCCAGCAGCCTTTCGACAGGGAACTATGGCTACACCTTC.

This clone has a single count. The genes are TRBV7-3 and TRBJ1-6; TRBD1 might be the D (6 bases). V lost 5 bases and J 10 bases, leaving 18 bases between the germline ends. Germline loops: CDR1 SGHTA, CDR2 FQGTGA. The CDR3 is 15 amino acids. The CDR3 nucleotides read TGTGCCAGCAGCGCGGACAGTAGAAGGGACTCACCCCTCCACTTT. Protein product: CASSADSRRDSPLHF. The whole variable domain, remainder taken from reference TRBV7-3 and TRBJ1-6, is GAGVSQTPSNKVTEKGKYVELRCDPISGHTALYWYRQSLGQGPEFLIYFQGTGAADDSGLPNDRFFAVRPEGSVSTLKIQRTERGDSAVYLCASSADSRRDSPLHFGNGTRLTVT.

The chain's CDR3 is CASSFGGGNQETQYF. CDR3 in DNA: TGTGCCAGCAGCTTTGGGGGGGGTAACCAAGAGACCCAGTACTTC. J is TRBJ2-5 and V is TRBV11-3; 7 bases map to TRBD2. J was trimmed by 0 bases and V by 3 bases; bases with no gene match: 4. Germline values: CDR1 SGHNT, CDR2 YENEEA. The CDR3 is 15 amino acids.